This entry features one TCR beta chain sequence. These data belong to a study of T cell responses to AZD1222 COVID-19 vaccine. Libraries were prepared by immunoSEQ multiplex PCR; TCRdb keeps only in-frame clonotypes and omits some of them. The sample has some 150,000 clones, around 95% seen once. V was pared by 5 bases and J by 0 bases, with 16 bases between. From germline, CDR1 is LGHNT and CDR2 FRNRAP. The CDR3 loop spans 16 amino acids. The receptor was isolated from an adult in good health. The chain recombines TRBV12-5 with TRBJ1-1; D call uncertain. Material: peripheral blood, obtained on day 0 of AZD1222 vaccination. The CDR3 DNA is TGTGCTAGTGGTCCGAATCAGTGGGAACTGAACACTGAAGCTTTCTTT. It codes for CASGPNQWELNTEAFF.